This is a list of T cell receptor beta chains from one sample in a study of T cell responses to AZD1222 COVID-19 vaccine. Measured with immunoSEQ multiplex PCR; TCRdb has only the in-frame clones, and not every one. The sample includes about 120,000 clones, 70% to 90% seen only once; the top ten take roughly 8.9%. The sequences come from peripheral blood, collected on day 0 of AZD1222 vaccination. The source of these receptors is an adult in good health. CDR3s include the opening cysteine and the closing phenylalanine or tryptophan. A D gene is named only where the DNA matches it firmly. Expanded clones are given a class, and other clones once, few, many or no size at all.

abundance: .
d_gene: TRBD1
v_gene: TRBV19
j_gene: TRBJ1-2
CDR3aa: CASSMGGGDYGYTF
CDR3nt: TGTGCCAGTAGTATGGGAGGGGGCGACTATGGCTACACCTTC

abundance: .
d_gene: TRBD2
v_gene: TRBV6-2/TRBV6-3
j_gene: TRBJ2-5
CDR3aa: CASSPPYGASGGASETQYF
CDR3nt: TGTGCCAGCAGCCCCCCTTATGGAGCTAGCGGGGGGGCCAGTGAGACCCAGTACTTC

abundance: .
d_gene: .
v_gene: TRBV28
j_gene: TRBJ2-5
CDR3aa: CASGATTPGETQYF
CDR3nt: TGTGCCAGCGGGGCGACCACCCCAGGGGAGACCCAGTACTTC

abundance: .
d_gene: TRBD1
v_gene: TRBV27
j_gene: TRBJ1-2
CDR3aa: CASSLNRGLVGYTF
CDR3nt: TGTGCCAGCAGTTTGAACAGGGGGCTGGTTGGCTACACCTTC

abundance: once
d_gene: .
v_gene: TRBV28
j_gene: TRBJ2-1
CDR3aa: CASSLGYRTYEQFF
CDR3nt: TGTGCCAGCAGTTTAGGCTACAGGACATATGAGCAGTTCTTC

abundance: .
d_gene: .
v_gene: TRBV4-2
j_gene: TRBJ2-1
CDR3aa: CASSQSPGRGEQFF
CDR3nt: TGTGCCAGCAGCCAAAGCCCGGGGAGAGGTGAGCAGTTCTTC

abundance: .
d_gene: .
v_gene: TRBV9
j_gene: TRBJ2-1
CDR3aa: CASSVGNNEQFF
CDR3nt: TGTGCCAGCAGCGTAGGGAACAATGAGCAGTTCTTC

abundance: once
d_gene: .
v_gene: TRBV5-1
j_gene: TRBJ1-1
CDR3aa: CASSLVAGNTEAFF
CDR3nt: TGCGCCAGCAGCTTGGTGGCAGGGAACACTGAAGCTTTCTTT

abundance: once
d_gene: .
v_gene: TRBV12-5
j_gene: TRBJ2-1
CDR3aa: CASGPRTAPYEQFF
CDR3nt: TGTGCTAGTGGCCCCAGGACAGCTCCCTATGAGCAGTTCTTC

abundance: once
d_gene: .
v_gene: TRBV9
j_gene: TRBJ2-5
CDR3aa: CASSVGEQQGSEETQYF
CDR3nt: TGTGCCAGCAGCGTAGGGGAACAACAGGGTTCTGAGGAGACCCAGTACTTC

abundance: .
d_gene: .
v_gene: TRBV6-4
j_gene: TRBJ1-4
CDR3aa: CASSNRLGANEKLFF
CDR3nt: TGTGCCAGCAGTAACCGGTTAGGGGCGAATGAAAAACTGTTTTTT

abundance: .
d_gene: TRBD1
v_gene: TRBV28
j_gene: TRBJ2-7
CDR3aa: CASTTNQGTGRNEQYF
CDR3nt: TGTGCCAGCACCACTAACCAAGGGACAGGGAGGAACGAGCAGTACTTC

abundance: .
d_gene: .
v_gene: TRBV12-3/TRBV12-4
j_gene: TRBJ2-3
CDR3aa: CASLQGADTQYF
CDR3nt: TGTGCCAGCCTTCAGGGCGCAGATACGCAGTATTTT

abundance: .
d_gene: TRBD1
v_gene: TRBV3-1/TRBV3-2
j_gene: TRBJ1-1
CDR3aa: CASSPGTGGANTEAFF
CDR3nt: TGTGCCAGCAGCCCAGGGACAGGGGGCGCCAACACTGAAGCTTTCTTT

abundance: .
d_gene: .
v_gene: TRBV21-1
j_gene: TRBJ1-1
CDR3aa: CASSTDRGWNTEAFF
CDR3nt: TGTGCCAGCAGCACCGACAGGGGGTGGAACACTGAAGCTTTCTTT

abundance: .
d_gene: .
v_gene: TRBV7-9
j_gene: TRBJ2-2
CDR3aa: CASSFILNTGELFF
CDR3nt: TGTGCCAGCAGCTTTATACTAAACACCGGGGAGCTGTTTTTT

abundance: .
d_gene: .
v_gene: TRBV5-1
j_gene: TRBJ1-1
CDR3aa: CASSSGLSAGAFF
CDR3nt: TGCGCCAGCAGCTCGGGACTCTCGGCGGGAGCTTTCTTT

abundance: .
d_gene: TRBD2
v_gene: TRBV7-7
j_gene: TRBJ2-5
CDR3aa: CASSLLAGALGETQYF
CDR3nt: TGTGCTAGCAGCCTCCTAGCGGGAGCCCTCGGGGAGACCCAGTACTTC

abundance: .
d_gene: .
v_gene: TRBV5-1
j_gene: TRBJ1-1
CDR3aa: CASSPRGSEAFF
CDR3nt: TGCGCCAGCAGCCCTCGGGGCTCTGAAGCTTTCTTT

abundance: .
d_gene: .
v_gene: TRBV19
j_gene: TRBJ1-5
CDR3aa: CASSKQVQPQHF
CDR3nt: TGTGCCAGTAGTAAACAGGTCCAGCCCCAGCATTTT

abundance: few
d_gene: TRBD1
v_gene: TRBV20-1
j_gene: TRBJ2-5
CDR3aa: CSASHRGQETQYF
CDR3nt: TGCAGTGCTAGTCACAGGGGACAAGAGACCCAGTACTTC

abundance: .
d_gene: TRBD2
v_gene: TRBV7-6
j_gene: TRBJ2-7
CDR3aa: CASSLGTSGLSYEQYF
CDR3nt: TGTGCCAGCAGCTTAGGGACTAGCGGCCTCTCCTACGAGCAGTACTTC

abundance: .
d_gene: TRBD1
v_gene: TRBV6-9
j_gene: TRBJ1-5
CDR3aa: CASSYHSTMSRDRVYSNQPQHF
CDR3nt: TGTGCCAGCAGTTACCATTCGACGATGTCCCGGGACAGGGTTTATAGCAATCAGCCCCAGCATTTT

abundance: .
d_gene: TRBD1
v_gene: TRBV11-1
j_gene: TRBJ1-4
CDR3aa: CASSPRGQGANEKLFF
CDR3nt: TGTGCCAGCAGCCCTCGTGGACAGGGCGCTAATGAAAAACTGTTTTTT

abundance: .
d_gene: TRBD1
v_gene: TRBV10-3
j_gene: TRBJ1-1
CDR3aa: CAIGRQGPNTEAFF
CDR3nt: TGTGCCATCGGCCGACAGGGGCCCAACACTGAAGCTTTCTTT

abundance: .
d_gene: .
v_gene: TRBV28
j_gene: TRBJ2-1
CDR3aa: CASSRYNEQFF
CDR3nt: TGTGCCAGCAGTCGTTACAATGAGCAGTTCTTC

abundance: .
d_gene: .
v_gene: TRBV19
j_gene: TRBJ1-5
CDR3aa: CASSFRGGSQPQHF
CDR3nt: TGTGCCAGTAGCTTCAGGGGCGGCTCTCAGCCCCAGCATTTT

abundance: .
d_gene: .
v_gene: TRBV13
j_gene: TRBJ2-7
CDR3aa: CASSPPDSPSYEQYF
CDR3nt: TGTGCCAGCAGCCCCCCGGACAGCCCTTCTTACGAGCAGTACTTC

abundance: .
d_gene: TRBD1
v_gene: TRBV10-3
j_gene: TRBJ1-6
CDR3aa: CAISDPGQGKSPLHF
CDR3nt: TGTGCCATCAGTGATCCGGGACAGGGTAAATCACCCCTCCACTTT

abundance: .
d_gene: .
v_gene: TRBV2
j_gene: TRBJ2-1
CDR3aa: CASSGLYNEQFF
CDR3nt: TGTGCCAGCAGTGGGCTTTACAATGAGCAGTTCTTC

abundance: .
d_gene: TRBD1
v_gene: TRBV3-1/TRBV3-2
j_gene: TRBJ2-2
CDR3aa: CASSPTGSTGELFF
CDR3nt: TGTGCCAGCAGCCCGACAGGGAGCACCGGGGAGCTGTTTTTT

abundance: .
d_gene: TRBD1
v_gene: TRBV5-1
j_gene: TRBJ1-1
CDR3aa: CASNLLTGGTEAFF
CDR3nt: TGCGCCAGCAACCTACTCACAGGGGGCACTGAAGCTTTCTTT

abundance: once
d_gene: TRBD1
v_gene: TRBV9
j_gene: TRBJ1-5
CDR3aa: CASSIQGSGQPQHF
CDR3nt: TGTGCCAGCAGCATACAGGGGTCTGGGCAGCCCCAGCATTTT

abundance: .
d_gene: .
v_gene: TRBV9
j_gene: TRBJ1-3
CDR3aa: CASSVGWAYSGNTIYF
CDR3nt: TGTGCCAGCAGCGTAGGATGGGCTTACTCTGGAAACACCATATATTTT

abundance: .
d_gene: .
v_gene: TRBV28
j_gene: TRBJ1-2
CDR3aa: CASSVLGVANYGYTF
CDR3nt: TGTGCCAGCAGTGTACTCGGAGTGGCTAACTATGGCTACACCTTC

abundance: .
d_gene: .
v_gene: TRBV3-1/TRBV3-2
j_gene: TRBJ1-1
CDR3aa: CASSQGQEKTEAFF
CDR3nt: TGTGCCAGCAGCCAAGGGCAGGAAAAAACTGAAGCTTTCTTT

abundance: once
d_gene: .
v_gene: TRBV11-2
j_gene: TRBJ2-2
CDR3aa: CASSLDHPGVSTGELFF
CDR3nt: TGTGCCAGCAGCTTAGATCACCCGGGAGTGTCCACCGGGGAGCTGTTTTTT

abundance: .
d_gene: .
v_gene: TRBV10-2
j_gene: TRBJ2-7
CDR3aa: CASSKASTGEQYF
CDR3nt: TGCGCCAGCAGTAAAGCTAGTACTGGCGAGCAGTACTTC

abundance: .
d_gene: .
v_gene: TRBV25-1
j_gene: TRBJ1-6
CDR3aa: CASSDPREGGSSPLHF
CDR3nt: TGTGCCAGCAGTGACCCAAGGGAAGGGGGTAGTTCACCCCTCCACTTT

abundance: .
d_gene: .
v_gene: TRBV28
j_gene: TRBJ1-1
CDR3aa: CASSTHGGGGTEAFF
CDR3nt: TGTGCCAGCAGTACCCACGGGGGAGGGGGCACTGAAGCTTTCTTT

abundance: .
d_gene: .
v_gene: TRBV20-1
j_gene: TRBJ2-5
CDR3aa: CSARIGETQYF
CDR3nt: TGCAGTGCTAGAATAGGAGAGACCCAGTACTTC

abundance: .
d_gene: .
v_gene: TRBV3-1/TRBV3-2
j_gene: TRBJ2-7
CDR3aa: CASSQVPGSSYEQYF
CDR3nt: TGTGCCAGCAGCCAAGTTCCGGGCTCTTCCTACGAGCAGTACTTC

abundance: .
d_gene: .
v_gene: TRBV1
j_gene: TRBJ1-5
CDR3aa: CTSSQVPREISNQPQHF
CDR3nt: TGCACCAGCAGCCAAGTCCCCAGGGAGATTAGCAATCAGCCCCAGCATTTT

abundance: .
d_gene: .
v_gene: TRBV6-4
j_gene: TRBJ1-6
CDR3aa: CASSAQAGAGNSPLHF
CDR3nt: TGTGCCAGCAGTGCCCAAGCCGGGGCTGGAAATTCACCCCTCCACTTT

abundance: .
d_gene: .
v_gene: TRBV11-2
j_gene: TRBJ2-1
CDR3aa: CASSPLIAHEQFF
CDR3nt: TGTGCCAGCAGCCCACTCATAGCACATGAGCAGTTCTTC

abundance: few
d_gene: .
v_gene: TRBV7-2
j_gene: TRBJ2-7
CDR3aa: CASSLNWGREQYF
CDR3nt: TGTGCCAGCAGCTTAAACTGGGGGCGCGAGCAGTACTTC

abundance: .
d_gene: TRBD1
v_gene: TRBV19
j_gene: TRBJ1-5
CDR3aa: CASSIVFGTGNQPQHF
CDR3nt: TGTGCCAGTAGTATAGTCTTTGGGACAGGGAACCAGCCCCAGCATTTT

abundance: .
d_gene: TRBD1
v_gene: TRBV27
j_gene: TRBJ1-2
CDR3aa: CASSANVRQGNNYGYTF
CDR3nt: TGTGCCAGCAGTGCCAACGTTCGACAGGGGAATAACTATGGCTACACCTTC

abundance: .
d_gene: .
v_gene: TRBV28
j_gene: TRBJ1-2
CDR3aa: CASSSPKGYTF
CDR3nt: TGTGCCAGCAGTTCCCCGAAGGGCTACACCTTC

abundance: .
d_gene: .
v_gene: TRBV3-1/TRBV3-2
j_gene: TRBJ2-3
CDR3aa: CASSHTASTDTQYF
CDR3nt: TGTGCCAGCAGCCACACTGCTAGCACAGATACGCAGTATTTT

abundance: .
d_gene: .
v_gene: TRBV18
j_gene: TRBJ1-1
CDR3aa: CASSPGLDTEAFF
CDR3nt: TGTGCCAGCTCACCAGGCCTTGACACTGAAGCTTTCTTT

abundance: .
d_gene: .
v_gene: TRBV30
j_gene: TRBJ1-5
CDR3aa: CAWSPGNQPQHF
CDR3nt: TGTGCCTGGAGCCCGGGCAATCAGCCCCAGCATTTT

abundance: .
d_gene: .
v_gene: TRBV5-8
j_gene: TRBJ1-6
CDR3aa: CASSPRGGGPSNSPLHF
CDR3nt: TGTGCCAGCAGCCCCCGGGGGGGAGGACCGAGCAATTCACCCCTCCACTTT

abundance: .
d_gene: TRBD1
v_gene: TRBV18
j_gene: TRBJ1-3
CDR3aa: CASSPGQGGGNTIYF
CDR3nt: TGTGCCAGCTCACCTGGACAGGGCGGTGGAAACACCATATATTTT

abundance: .
d_gene: .
v_gene: TRBV6-7
j_gene: TRBJ2-1
CDR3aa: CASSPPQDNEQFF
CDR3nt: TGTGCCAGCAGTCCACCCCAGGACAATGAGCAGTTCTTC